This TCR beta chain was sequenced in a study of blood T cell repertoires in COVID-19. About the research overall: The analysed material was cDNA or gDNA that came from T cells, B-cell-depleted T cells, or PBMCs.

Assay used: immunoSEQ multiplex PCR; TCRdb lists only in-frame clones, some missing. The sample lists about 88,000 clones; 80% to 95% were seen once. It was during active infection that Seattle patients were enrolled and then longitudinally followed. There are 17 residues in the CDR3. Trimming shortened V by 6 bases and J by 1 base, and 18 bases separated the two germline ends. Germline CDR1 is MDHEN and CDR2 is SYDVKM. The receptor was isolated from a man younger than 35 with COVID-19, enrolled during active disease. The sequenced sample consisted of peripheral blood. The chain is built from TRBV28 and TRBJ2-2, with D possibly being TRBD2 (6 bases). In DNA form, the CDR3 reads TGTGCCAGCAGGCACCTCAGGGCGGGGAAGAACACCGGGGAGCTGTTTTTT. Translating it yields CASRHLRAGKNTGELFF.